The TCR beta chain described here comes from a study of OX40 agonist ivuxolimab in advanced cancers. Germline loops: CDR1 SEHNR, CDR2 FQNEAQ (reference sequence). The CDR3 loop spans 11 amino acids. Trimming cost V 6 bases and J 4 bases, with 7 bases left between them. The repertoire was sequenced with immunoSEQ multiplex PCR; TCRdb's copy has only in-frame clones and lacks some. The table records tens of thousands of clones, around 94% of them present only once. This TCR was sampled from an adult with an advanced solid tumor such as melanoma, head and neck, liver or kidney cancer. The rearrangement joins TRBV7-9 to TRBJ2-7, with D hard to call. This specimen was CD4+ or CD8+ T cells sorted from blood, taken in a trial of the OX40 agonist ivuxolimab. DNA of the CDR3: TGTGCCAGCAGTCAACCATACGAGCAGTACTTC. The encoded protein is CASSQPYEQYF.